This T cell receptor (beta chain) was sequenced in a study of OX40 agonist ivuxolimab in advanced cancers. About the investigation overall: Ivuxolimab was a fully human IgG2 agonistic monoclonal antibody targeting the costimulatory receptor OX40 (CD134). Peripheral TCRbeta sequencing aimed to test whether ivuxolimab altered TCR sequence diversity and caused clonal T-cell expansion. Intravenous ivuxolimab was administered to patients every 2 weeks at six dose levels: 0.01, 0.1, 0.3, 1.5, 3 and 10 mg/kg. Partial responses were achieved by three dose-escalation patients, of whom one had hepatocellular carcinoma and two had cutaneous melanoma. Prior anti-PD-1, anti-PD-L1 or anti-CTLA-4 therapy was permitted, and checkpoint inhibitors had been received by 30% to 40% of dose-escalation patients. The paper covers the monotherapy dose-escalation part of the phase I ivuxolimab trial, which included N ≈ 54 patients. Among the roughly 50 dose-escalation patients, about 20 had hepatocellular carcinoma, roughly 15 melanoma, 9 renal cell carcinoma and 9 head and neck cancer. The dose-escalation cohort was about 86% male with a mean age of approximately 60 years, ranging from roughly 20 to 80.

The trial excluded patients who had a history of autoimmune disease or who were on systemic immunosuppression. Peripheral blood for TCR sequencing was collected from all dose cohorts at baseline, on cycle 4 day 1, and on cycle 7 day 1. Samples were obtained from an open-label, multicenter, first-in-human phase I dose-escalation trial of ivuxolimab. Adults with locally advanced or metastatic head and neck squamous cell, hepatocellular, melanoma or renal cell carcinoma were enrolled in the trial. Before TCR sequencing, CD4+ and CD8+ T cells were separately sorted from peripheral blood. Details on this clone: Its antigen remains unidentified. Nothing much larger sits one base from this clone, and base qualities are not available.

General conclusions and limits of the study: After ivuxolimab, expanded clones were on average more numerous among CD8+ T cells than among CD4+ T cells. The antigen specificity of the clonally expanded peripheral T cells was not determined. At doses of 0.1 to 3.0 mg/kg, clonal expansion of both CD4+ and CD8+ blood T cells was observed from baseline to week 6. In the 0.1-3.0 mg/kg groups, partial responders were among the patients with the lowest normalized peripheral clonal expansion, particularly in CD8+ T cells. Low levels of normalized T-cell clonal expansion were also seen in some nonresponding patients.

Including cysteine and phenylalanine, the CDR3 has 14 amino acids. Only the CDR3 DNA stays, 42 bases, in frame from base 1. Per the germline V gene, MDHEN is the CDR1 and SYDVKM is the CDR2. Compared with germline, V lacks 8 bases and J lacks 6 bases; bases without a gene match: 11. Genomic DNA was isolated from the sorted cells so that the TCRbeta CDR3 region could be sequenced. The immunoSEQ Assay was used to sequence the TCRbeta CDR3 regions. Entries here come from immuneACCESS through TCRdb and include only in-frame sequences with V and J called. Some clones fail to appear in such tables; in the studies checked, an unresolved V gene covers under half of the shortfall, and the cause of the remainder is unknown. The sample data list approximately 15,000 clones, and about 88% of these were observed just once. The top ten hold roughly two thirds of the sample.

Sequences were derived from CD4+ or CD8+ T cells sorted from blood, sampled in a trial of the OX40 agonist ivuxolimab. The rearranged segments are TRBV28 and TRBJ2-7; 9 nucleotides in the junction match TRBD1. The clonotype originates from an adult with an advanced solid tumor such as melanoma, head and neck, liver or kidney cancer. The sequenced DNA is TGTGCCAGCCAACCCGGGACAGGGATGTTCGAGCAGTACTTC. Its protein reads: CASQPGTGMFEQYF.